These T cell receptor beta chains were read from a single sample in a study of cytomegalovirus exposure and HLA in healthy donors. The data were produced by immunoSEQ multiplex PCR, yet TCRdb's version contains in-frame clones alone and is incomplete. The sample includes 57,000 or so clones, around 90% of them seen just once. The source material was PBMCs. The source is a woman in her 30s in good health and CMV-seronegative. Both conserved end residues are part of each CDR3. A D gene is named only where the DNA matches it firmly. Rows give clone size only sometimes, using once, few, many, or a class for an expanded clone.

J | V | size | D | CDR3 | DNA
TRBJ2-5 | TRBV4-1 | NA | TRBD2 | CASSQLGLAQETQYF | TGCGCCAGCAGCCAACTGGGACTAGCTCAAGAGACCCAGTACTTC
TRBJ1-1 | TRBV18 | NA | NA | CASSPIGNTEAFF | TGTGCCAGCTCACCAATCGGGAACACTGAAGCTTTCTTT
TRBJ1-5 | TRBV19 | NA | NA | CASSISRENQPQHF | TGTGCCAGTAGTATTTCCAGGGAAAATCAGCCCCAGCATTTT
TRBJ1-1 | TRBV5-4 | medium-sized | NA | CASSSHPGTEAFF | TGTGCCAGCAGCTCGCACCCGGGCACTGAAGCTTTCTTT
TRBJ2-3 | TRBV14 | NA | TRBD2 | CASSRPSGRADTQYF | TGTGCCAGCAGCCGACCCAGCGGGAGGGCAGATACGCAGTATTTT
TRBJ2-5 | TRBV7-9 | NA | NA | CASSTGDQETQYF | TGTGCCAGCAGCACAGGAGACCAAGAGACCCAGTACTTC
TRBJ2-5 | TRBV27 | NA | NA | CASSLSWGDLSKTQYF | TGTGCCAGCAGTTTGTCGTGGGGAGACCTCTCAAAGACCCAGTACTTC
TRBJ1-5 | TRBV27 | NA | NA | CASRSYSNQPQHF | TGTGCCAGCAGGAGCTATAGCAATCAGCCCCAGCATTTT
TRBJ1-2 | TRBV29-1 | NA | NA | CSVVGGDGDYGYTF | TGCAGCGTTGTAGGGGGAGACGGGGACTATGGCTACACCTTC
TRBJ1-1 | TRBV7-8 | NA | NA | CASSSLRGEAFF | TGTGCCAGCAGCTCGCTCAGGGGTGAAGCTTTCTTT
TRBJ1-5 | TRBV5-5 | NA | TRBD1 | CASSSVSGQAPYSNQPQHF | TGTGCCAGCAGCTCGGTTTCGGGACAGGCCCCATATAGCAATCAGCCCCAGCATTTT
TRBJ1-3 | TRBV14 | NA | TRBD1 | CASSRNRGRSGNTIYF | TGTGCCAGCAGCCGGAACAGGGGCCGCTCTGGAAACACCATATATTTT
TRBJ2-1 | TRBV7-3 | NA | TRBD1 | CASSQGTGSYNEQFF | TGTGCCAGCAGCCAAGGGACAGGGAGCTACAATGAGCAGTTCTTC
TRBJ1-4 | TRBV15 | NA | NA | CATSGRDLASTNEKLFF | TGTGCCACCAGCGGCCGGGACTTGGCTTCGACTAATGAAAAACTGTTTTTT
TRBJ1-2 | TRBV20-1 | few | NA | CSARGWRGYTF | TGCAGTGCTAGAGGTTGGAGAGGCTACACCTTC
TRBJ2-3 | TRBV5-4 | once | TRBD2 | CASSSPSGGGEDTQYF | TGTGCCAGCAGCTCCCCTAGCGGGGGCGGGGAAGATACGCAGTATTTT
TRBJ2-1 | TRBV5-6 | NA | NA | CASSLGKTFAYNEQFF | TGTGCCAGCAGCTTGGGAAAGACTTTTGCTTACAATGAGCAGTTCTTC
TRBJ2-3 | TRBV18 | NA | TRBD1 | CASSPPGGFTDTQYF | TGTGCCAGCTCACCCCCAGGGGGTTTCACAGATACGCAGTATTTT
TRBJ1-4 | TRBV6-4 | once | TRBD1 | CASIRRRGGESNEKLFF | TGTGCCAGCATCCGCCGTCGAGGGGGCGAGTCTAATGAAAAACTGTTTTTT
TRBJ2-7 | TRBV29-1 | NA | NA | CSVSPGKGSYEQYF | TGCAGCGTTTCTCCGGGGAAGGGATCCTACGAGCAGTACTTC
TRBJ2-5 | TRBV28 | NA | NA | CASSRETQYF | TGTGCCAGCAGCAGAGAGACCCAGTACTTC
TRBJ1-1 | TRBV12-5 | NA | TRBD1 | CASVYRQGEALGTEAFF | TGTGCTAGTGTTTATCGACAGGGTGAGGCCCTGGGCACTGAAGCTTTCTTT
TRBJ2-1 | TRBV30 | NA | TRBD2 | CAWNPGLAPNEQFF | TGTGCCTGGAATCCGGGACTAGCACCTAATGAGCAGTTCTTC
TRBJ1-2 | TRBV27 | once | TRBD1 | CASRDQTGTPSYGYTF | TGTGCCAGCAGGGACCAGACAGGGACCCCCAGCTATGGCTACACCTTC
TRBJ2-5 | TRBV14 | NA | NA | CASSQRETQYF | TGTGCCAGCAGCCAACGGGAGACCCAGTACTTC
TRBJ1-5 | TRBV25-1 | NA | NA | CASSDPAGGQPQHF | TGTGCCAGCAGTGATCCTGCCGGGGGTCAGCCCCAGCATTTT
TRBJ2-3 | TRBV19 | NA | TRBD2 | CASSIVPLSGRGTDTQYF | TGTGCCAGTAGTATAGTCCCCCTTAGCGGGAGAGGTACAGATACGCAGTATTTT
TRBJ2-7 | TRBV9 | NA | NA | CASSAGGEQYF | TGTGCCAGCAGCGCTGGCGGGGAGCAGTACTTC
TRBJ2-7 | TRBV18 | NA | TRBD1 | CASSPPGQYEQYF | TGTGCCAGCTCACCTCCGGGACAGTACGAGCAGTACTTC
TRBJ1-1 | TRBV12-5 | NA | TRBD1 | CASGLARDSATEAFF | TGTGCTAGTGGTTTGGCCCGGGACAGCGCAACTGAAGCTTTCTTT
TRBJ1-2 | TRBV5-1 | NA | NA | CASADTATNYGYTF | TGCGCCAGTGCCGATACAGCAACTAACTATGGCTACACCTTC
TRBJ1-1 | TRBV5-1 | NA | TRBD1 | CASSPDPGTVNTEAFF | TGCGCCAGCAGCCCCGACCCAGGGACAGTGAACACTGAAGCTTTCTTT
TRBJ2-1 | TRBV30 | NA | NA | CAWSWGRGSSYNEQFF | TGTGCCTGGAGCTGGGGGCGGGGGAGCTCCTACAATGAGCAGTTCTTC
TRBJ2-7 | TRBV18 | NA | TRBD2 | CASSATSGVSSYEQYF | TGTGCCAGCTCAGCGACTAGCGGGGTTAGCTCCTACGAGCAGTACTTC
TRBJ2-7 | TRBV7-8 | NA | TRBD2 | CASSLGGRGSSSYEQYF | TGTGCCAGCAGCTTAGGGGGGAGGGGATCCAGCTCCTACGAGCAGTACTTC
TRBJ2-1 | TRBV7-2 | NA | NA | CASSPEPSYNEQFF | TGTGCCAGCAGCCCAGAACCCTCGTACAATGAGCAGTTCTTC
TRBJ2-2 | TRBV9 | NA | TRBD2 | CASSVGGGVSGGELFF | TGTGCCAGCAGCGTAGGGGGAGGGGTCTCCGGCGGGGAGCTGTTTTTT
TRBJ1-1 | TRBV7-2 | NA | TRBD1 | CASSTGQGTEAFF | TGTGCCAGCAGCACGGGACAGGGGACTGAAGCTTTCTTT
TRBJ1-1 | TRBV7-9 | NA | NA | CASSYLPGKKGQNTEAFF | TGTGCCAGCAGCTACCTGCCAGGTAAGAAGGGACAGAACACTGAAGCTTTCTTT
TRBJ1-3 | TRBV7-6 | NA | NA | CASSTNRVSGNTIYF | TGTGCCAGCAGCACCAACCGGGTGTCTGGAAACACCATATATTTT
TRBJ2-7 | TRBV30 | NA | TRBD1 | CAWTRGGISYEQYF | TGTGCCTGGACTCGAGGGGGCATTTCCTACGAGCAGTACTTC
TRBJ1-2 | TRBV19 | NA | NA | CASSIDLRSDGYTF | TGTGCCAGTAGTATAGACCTCAGGTCGGATGGCTACACCTTC
TRBJ2-7 | TRBV29-1 | NA | NA | CSVAWSGGYEQYF | TGCAGCGTTGCCTGGAGCGGTGGGTACGAGCAGTACTTC
TRBJ2-3 | TRBV7-9 | NA | TRBD2 | CASSQVAGASTDTQYF | TGTGCCAGCAGCCAAGTAGCGGGAGCGAGCACAGATACGCAGTATTTT
TRBJ1-2 | TRBV6-5 | NA | NA | CASRTGGQGIYGYTF | TGTGCCAGCAGGACGGGTGGGCAGGGTATCTATGGCTACACCTTC
TRBJ2-7 | TRBV25-1 | once | NA | CASSEDSFGYEQYF | TGTGCCAGCAGTGAAGACAGTTTCGGGTACGAGCAGTACTTC
TRBJ1-4 | TRBV9 | NA | TRBD1 | CASSPRTGNEKLFF | TGTGCCAGCAGCCCCCGGACAGGGAATGAAAAACTGTTTTTT
TRBJ2-1 | TRBV6-5 | NA | TRBD1 | CASSLGTGGGVNEQFF | TGTGCCAGCAGTTTAGGAACAGGGGGCGGGGTTAATGAGCAGTTCTTC
TRBJ1-1 | TRBV5-1 | NA | TRBD1 | CASSSGQENTEAFF | TGCGCCAGCAGCTCGGGACAGGAGAACACTGAAGCTTTCTTT
TRBJ1-5 | TRBV6-6 | NA | TRBD1 | CASLMALDRDNQPQHF | TGTGCCAGCCTTATGGCCCTCGACAGGGACAATCAGCCCCAGCATTTT
TRBJ2-2 | TRBV6-6 | NA | TRBD2 | CASSTLAGVDTGELFF | TGTGCCAGCAGTACCCTAGCGGGAGTGGACACCGGGGAGCTGTTTTTT